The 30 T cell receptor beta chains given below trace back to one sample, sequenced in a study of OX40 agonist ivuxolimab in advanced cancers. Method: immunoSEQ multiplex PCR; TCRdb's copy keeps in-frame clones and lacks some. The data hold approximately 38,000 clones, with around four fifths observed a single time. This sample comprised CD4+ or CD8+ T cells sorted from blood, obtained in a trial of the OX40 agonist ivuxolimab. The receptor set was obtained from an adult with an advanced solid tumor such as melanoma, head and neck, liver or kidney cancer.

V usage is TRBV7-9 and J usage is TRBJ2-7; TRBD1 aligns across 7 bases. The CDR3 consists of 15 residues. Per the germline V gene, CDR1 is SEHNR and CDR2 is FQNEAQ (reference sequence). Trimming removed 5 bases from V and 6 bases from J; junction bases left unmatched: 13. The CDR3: CASSPATGAKFEQYF. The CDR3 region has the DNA TGTGCCAGCAGCCCGGCCACAGGGGCGAAATTCGAGCAGTACTTC.

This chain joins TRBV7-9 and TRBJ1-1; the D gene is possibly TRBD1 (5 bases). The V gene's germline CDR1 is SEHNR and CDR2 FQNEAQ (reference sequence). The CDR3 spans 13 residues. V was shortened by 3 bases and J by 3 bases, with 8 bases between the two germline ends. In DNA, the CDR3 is TGTGCCAGCAGCTTTTCGACAGACACTGAAGCTTTCTTT. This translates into CASSFSTDTEAFF.

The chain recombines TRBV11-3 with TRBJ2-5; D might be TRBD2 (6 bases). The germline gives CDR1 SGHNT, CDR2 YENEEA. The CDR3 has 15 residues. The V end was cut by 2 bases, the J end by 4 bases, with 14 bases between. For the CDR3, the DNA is TGTGCCAGCAGCTTAAGCGGGTTGCTCGGAGAGACCCAGTACTTC. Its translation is CASSLSGLLGETQYF.

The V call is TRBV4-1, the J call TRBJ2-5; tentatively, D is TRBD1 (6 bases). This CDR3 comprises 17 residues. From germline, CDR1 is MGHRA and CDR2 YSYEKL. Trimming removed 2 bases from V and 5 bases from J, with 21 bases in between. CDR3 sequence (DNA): TGCGCCAGCAGCCAATCACCATCTCAGACAGGCCGGGAGACCCAGTACTTC. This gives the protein CASSQSPSQTGRETQYF.

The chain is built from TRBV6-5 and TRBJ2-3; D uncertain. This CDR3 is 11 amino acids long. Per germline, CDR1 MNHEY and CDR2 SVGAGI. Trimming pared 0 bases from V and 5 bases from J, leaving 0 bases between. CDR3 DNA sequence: TGTGCCAGCAGTTACTCAGATACGCAGTATTTT. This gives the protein CASSYSDTQYF.

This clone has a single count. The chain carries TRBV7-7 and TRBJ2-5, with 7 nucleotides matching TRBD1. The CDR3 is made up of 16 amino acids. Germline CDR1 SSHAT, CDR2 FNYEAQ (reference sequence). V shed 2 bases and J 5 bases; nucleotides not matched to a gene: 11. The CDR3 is CASSLSPGTVGETQYF. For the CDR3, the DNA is TGTGCCAGCAGCTTAAGCCCCGGGACAGTAGGGGAGACCCAGTACTTC.

CDR3 residues: CASNHGTNEKLFF. The DNA of the CDR3 is TGTGCCAGCAACCACGGAACTAATGAAAAACTGTTTTTT. V is TRBV6-1 and J is TRBJ1-4; D is unresolved. Germline V gives CDR1 MNHNS, CDR2 SASEGT. Trimming left V 7 bases short and J 1 base short, with 7 bases between. The CDR3 sequence is 13 residues long.

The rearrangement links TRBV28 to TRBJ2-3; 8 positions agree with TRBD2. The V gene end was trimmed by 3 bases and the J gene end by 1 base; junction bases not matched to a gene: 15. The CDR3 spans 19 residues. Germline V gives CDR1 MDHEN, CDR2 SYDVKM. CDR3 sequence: CASSFVRSSGSWGTDTQYF. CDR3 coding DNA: TGTGCCAGCAGTTTCGTTAGGTCGAGCGGGAGTTGGGGCACAGATACGCAGTATTTT.

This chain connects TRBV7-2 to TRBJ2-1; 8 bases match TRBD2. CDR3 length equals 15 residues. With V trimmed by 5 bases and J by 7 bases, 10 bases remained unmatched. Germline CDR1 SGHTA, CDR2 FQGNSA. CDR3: CASSRTGTSKNEQFF. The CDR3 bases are TGTGCCAGCAGCCGGACCGGGACTAGTAAGAATGAGCAGTTCTTC.

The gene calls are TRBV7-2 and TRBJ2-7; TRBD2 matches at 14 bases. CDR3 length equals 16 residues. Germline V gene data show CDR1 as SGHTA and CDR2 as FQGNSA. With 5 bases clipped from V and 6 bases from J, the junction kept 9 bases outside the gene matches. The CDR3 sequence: CASSPPSGTSGGEQYF. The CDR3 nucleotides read TGTGCCAGCAGCCCTCCCTCCGGGACTAGCGGGGGCGAGCAGTACTTC.

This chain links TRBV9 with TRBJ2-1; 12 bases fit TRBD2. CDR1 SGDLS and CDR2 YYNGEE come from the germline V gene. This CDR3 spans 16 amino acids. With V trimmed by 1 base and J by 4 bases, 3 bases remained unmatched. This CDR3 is CASSVSSGRGYNEQFF. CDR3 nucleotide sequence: TGTGCCAGCAGCGTATCTAGCGGGAGGGGTTACAATGAGCAGTTCTTC.

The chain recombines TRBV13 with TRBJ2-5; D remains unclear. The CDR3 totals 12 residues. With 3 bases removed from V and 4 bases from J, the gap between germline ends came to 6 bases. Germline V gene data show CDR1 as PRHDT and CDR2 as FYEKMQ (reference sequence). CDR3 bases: TGTGCCAGCAGCTTCTTCGGAGAGACCCAGTACTTC. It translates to CASSFFGETQYF.

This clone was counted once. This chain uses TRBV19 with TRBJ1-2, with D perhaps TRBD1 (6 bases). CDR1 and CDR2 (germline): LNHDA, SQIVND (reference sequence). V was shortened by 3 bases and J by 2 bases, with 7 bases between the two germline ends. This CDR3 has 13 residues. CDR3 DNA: TGTGCCAGTAGTATCGACAGGAACTATGGCTACACCTTC. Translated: CASSIDRNYGYTF.

The CDR3 region has the DNA TGTGCCAGCAGCCCCCCCGGGGGGACCAGCTACGAGCAGTACTTC. The encoded protein is CASSPPGGTSYEQYF. The J gene is TRBJ2-7, the V gene TRBV28; 7 bases match TRBD2. CDR3 length equals 15 residues. Germline V gene sequence: CDR1 MDHEN, CDR2 SYDVKM. After removal of 6 bases from V and 3 bases from J, the junction contained 11 bases not matched to a gene.

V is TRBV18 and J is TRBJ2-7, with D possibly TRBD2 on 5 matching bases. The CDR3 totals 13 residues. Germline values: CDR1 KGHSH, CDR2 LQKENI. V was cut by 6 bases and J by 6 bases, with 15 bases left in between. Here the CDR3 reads CASSSSMNAEQYF. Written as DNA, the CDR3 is TGTGCCAGCTCTTCTAGCATGAATGCCGAGCAGTACTTC.

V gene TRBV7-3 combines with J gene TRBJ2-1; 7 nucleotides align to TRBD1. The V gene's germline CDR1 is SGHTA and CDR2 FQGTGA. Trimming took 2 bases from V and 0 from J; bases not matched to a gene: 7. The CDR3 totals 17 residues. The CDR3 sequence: CASSLQPGQSSYNEQFF. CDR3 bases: TGTGCCAGCAGCTTACAACCGGGACAGAGCTCCTACAATGAGCAGTTCTTC.

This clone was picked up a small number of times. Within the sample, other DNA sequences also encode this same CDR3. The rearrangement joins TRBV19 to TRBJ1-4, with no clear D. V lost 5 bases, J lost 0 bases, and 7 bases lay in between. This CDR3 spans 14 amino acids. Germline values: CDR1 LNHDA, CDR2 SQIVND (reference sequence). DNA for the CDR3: TGTGCCAGTAGTCCGGGCGCAACTAATGAAAAACTGTTTTTT. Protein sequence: CASSPGATNEKLFF.

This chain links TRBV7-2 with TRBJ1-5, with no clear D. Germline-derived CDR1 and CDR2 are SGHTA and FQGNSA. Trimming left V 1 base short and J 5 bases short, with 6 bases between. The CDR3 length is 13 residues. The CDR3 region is CASSLGTHQPQHF. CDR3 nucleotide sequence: TGTGCCAGCAGCTTAGGGACTCATCAGCCCCAGCATTTT.

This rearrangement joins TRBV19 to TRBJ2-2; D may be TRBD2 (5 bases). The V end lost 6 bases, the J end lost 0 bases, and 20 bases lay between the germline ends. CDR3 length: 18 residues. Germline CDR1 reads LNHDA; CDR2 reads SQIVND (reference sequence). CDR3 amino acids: CASRIIRGANPNTGELFF. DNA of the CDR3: TGTGCCAGTAGAATCATCCGGGGTGCAAATCCGAACACCGGGGAGCTGTTTTTT.

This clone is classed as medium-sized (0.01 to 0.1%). The CDR3 DNA is TGTGCCAGCTCACCAACACTCGGGACTTCCTCCTACGAGCAGTACTTC. It codes for CASSPTLGTSSYEQYF. The genes are TRBV18 and TRBJ2-7; D possibly corresponds to TRBD2 (6 bases). The length of the CDR3 is 16 residues. Trimming took 2 bases from V and 0 from J, leaving 14 bases between them. Germline-derived CDR1 and CDR2 are KGHSH and LQKENI.

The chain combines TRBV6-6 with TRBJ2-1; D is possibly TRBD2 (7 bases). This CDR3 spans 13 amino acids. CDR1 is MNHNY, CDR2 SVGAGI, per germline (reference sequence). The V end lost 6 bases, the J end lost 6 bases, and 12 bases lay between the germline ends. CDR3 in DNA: TGTGCCAGCAGCCGGGGGGCCATCAATGAGCAGTTCTTC. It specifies CASSRGAINEQFF.

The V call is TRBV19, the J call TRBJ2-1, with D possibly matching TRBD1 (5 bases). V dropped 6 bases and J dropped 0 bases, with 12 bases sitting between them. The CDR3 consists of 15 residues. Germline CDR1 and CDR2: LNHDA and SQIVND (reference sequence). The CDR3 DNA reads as TGTGCCAGTAGCCAAGACAGAAGCTCCTACAATGAGCAGTTCTTC. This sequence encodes CASSQDRSSYNEQFF.

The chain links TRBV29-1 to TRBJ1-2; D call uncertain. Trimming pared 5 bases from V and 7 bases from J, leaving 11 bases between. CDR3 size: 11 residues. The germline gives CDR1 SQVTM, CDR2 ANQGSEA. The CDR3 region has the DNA TGCAGCGTTCCGGCAGATGGTGGCTACACCTTC. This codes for CSVPADGGYTF.

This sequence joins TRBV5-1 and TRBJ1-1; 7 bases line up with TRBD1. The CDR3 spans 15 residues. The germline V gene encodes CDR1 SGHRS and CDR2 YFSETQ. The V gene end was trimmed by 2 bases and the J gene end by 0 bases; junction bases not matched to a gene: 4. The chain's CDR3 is CASSFRQGMNTEAFF. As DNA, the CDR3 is TGCGCCAGCAGCTTTCGACAGGGCATGAACACTGAAGCTTTCTTT.

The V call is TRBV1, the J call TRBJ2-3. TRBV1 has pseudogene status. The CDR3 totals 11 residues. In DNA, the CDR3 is TGCACCGAATTCAAGGACCAAGGCCAGTATTTT. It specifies CTEFKDQGQYF.

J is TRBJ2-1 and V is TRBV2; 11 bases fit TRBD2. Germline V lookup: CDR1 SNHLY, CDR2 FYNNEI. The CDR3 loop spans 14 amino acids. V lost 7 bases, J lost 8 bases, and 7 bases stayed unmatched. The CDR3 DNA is TGTGCCAGCACTTTAGCGGGAGGGCGGGATGAGCAGTTCTTC. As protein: CASTLAGGRDEQFF.

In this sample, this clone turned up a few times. This CDR3 is CASGSTWGVGYEQYF. The CDR3 DNA reads TGTGCTAGTGGTTCTACCTGGGGGGTCGGGTACGAGCAGTACTTC. The chain links TRBV12-5 to TRBJ2-7, with D perhaps matching TRBD2 (6 bases). The CDR3 runs to 15 residues. Germline-derived CDR1 and CDR2 are LGHNT and FRNRAP. V dropped 4 bases and J dropped 4 bases, with 17 bases sitting between them.

The chain's CDR3 is CASSVGSSGSHEQYF. The CDR3 region has the DNA TGTGCCAGCAGCGTAGGGTCGAGCGGGAGCCACGAGCAGTACTTC. V gene TRBV9 combines with J gene TRBJ2-5, with TRBD2 matching 8 bases. TRBJ2-7 matches the DNA end more closely, so the J call is doubtful. Germline V CDR1 and CDR2: SGDLS, YYNGEE. The CDR3 contains 15 residues.

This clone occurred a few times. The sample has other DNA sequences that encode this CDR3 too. For the CDR3, the DNA is TGTGCCAGCAGCGACAGGGGTGATTCACCCCTCCACTTT. Amino acid sequence: CASSDRGDSPLHF. J is TRBJ1-6 and V is TRBV7-9, with 8 bases identical to TRBD1. V gave up 5 bases and J gave up 8 bases; unmatched junction bases: 2. Germline V lookup: CDR1 SEHNR, CDR2 FQNEAQ (reference sequence). There are 13 residues in the CDR3.

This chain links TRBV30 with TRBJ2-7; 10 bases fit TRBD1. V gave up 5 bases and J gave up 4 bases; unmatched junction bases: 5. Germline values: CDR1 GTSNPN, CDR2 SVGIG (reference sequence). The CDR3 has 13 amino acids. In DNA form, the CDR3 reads TGTGCCTGGGCGACAGGGGGCTGGTACGAGCAGTACTTC. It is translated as CAWATGGWYEQYF. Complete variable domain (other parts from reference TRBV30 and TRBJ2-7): SQTIHQWPATLVQPVGSPLSLECTVEGTSNPNLYWYRQAAGRGLQLLFYSVGIGQISSEVPQNLSASRPQDRQFILSSKKLLLSDSGFYLCAWATGGWYEQYFGPGTRLTVT.